This TCR beta chain was found in a study of neurological immune-mediated disorders. With respect to this clonotype: The target antigen is unknown. Mismatch with germline at one junction end may stem from a read error.

TCRdb used MiXCR to reprocess the 5' RACE reads, holding one entry per CDR3 protein. The sample lists some 60,000 distinct CDR3 sequences; about 11% were seen once. Per the germline V gene, CDR1 is MGHRA and CDR2 is YSYEKL. The CDR3 is 15 amino acids. As to time point: longitudinal time-point 1 (baseline). Overall study results and limits: Expanded clones shared no identical CDR3 amino acid sequences across subjects, which suggested private TCR-beta repertoires in all groups.

The V and J genes are TRBV4-1 and TRBJ2-7; D unresolved. Sequenced: PBMCs. The clonotype comes from a male donor with HTLV-1-associated myelopathy (HAM/TSP). CDR3 protein: CASSQDSNGAYEQYF. The CDR3 DNA follows: TGTGCCAGCAGCCAAGATTCTAACGGCGCCTACGAGCAGTACTTC.